This is a list of T cell receptor beta chains from one sample in a study of blood T cells in healthy people across ages. TCRdb processed the 5' RACE reads anew with MiXCR; each CDR3 protein has one entry. The data contain 750,000 to 850,000 distinct CDR3 sequences, about 25% of them singletons. This same sample was also part of a study on T cells of mothers and their children.

Sequencing was performed on blood. The receptors were gathered from a boy between 10 and 17 years old in good health. Both conserved end residues are part of each CDR3. Each record gives: D gene, J gene, V gene, clone size, CDR3 DNA, CDR3 protein. The D gene is left open where the match is weak. The listing skips clone size in some rows; elsewhere it reads once, few, many or a size class.

NA TRBJ1-3 TRBV6-1 few TGTGCCAGCAGTGAGGGACCGGGACGGATAAGCTCTGGAAACACCATATATTTT CASSEGPGRISSGNTIYF
NA TRBJ1-5 TRBV20-1 NA TGCAGTGCCGGGGGAAGAAATAGCAATCAGCCCCAGCATTTT CSAGGRNSNQPQHF
TRBD2 TRBJ2-7 TRBV5-1 NA TGCGCCAGCAGCTTCCTCAGGCGGGGGGCTTCCTACGAGCAGTACTTC CASSFLRRGASYEQYF
NA TRBJ2-1 TRBV6-5 NA TGTGCCAGCAGCCTCCAGGGTAACTCCTACAATGAGCAGTTCTTC CASSLQGNSYNEQFF
NA TRBJ1-2 TRBV6-5 few TGTGCCAGCAGTTACTCGAACGGCTATGGCTACACCTTC CASSYSNGYGYTF
NA TRBJ1-1 TRBV5-1 NA TGCGCCAGCAGCTGGGGGCCGGGGGCCCCTGAAGCTTTCTTT CASSWGPGAPEAFF
NA TRBJ2-5 TRBV20-1 NA TGCAGTGCTAGAGGTCCTCGGGTGGCCCAAGAGACCCAGTACTTC CSARGPRVAQETQYF
NA TRBJ2-1 TRBV20-1 few TGCAGTGCTATCGGGGGGACAGCCCACAATGAGCAGTTCTTC CSAIGGTAHNEQFF
NA TRBJ2-7 TRBV28 few TGTGCCAGCAGTTTTCGGACAGCCACCTACGAGCAGTACTTC CASSFRTATYEQYF
NA TRBJ2-3 TRBV10-3 NA TGTGCCATCAGTGAGTCGACGGAAGGCCCCACCTTTTTCACAGATACGCAGTATTTT CAISESTEGPTFFTDTQYF
NA TRBJ2-7 TRBV11-2 few TGTGCCAGCAGCCTGGGGTACGGTAGTGGCTACGAGCAGTACTTC CASSLGYGSGYEQYF
TRBD1 TRBJ1-5 TRBV15 few TGTGCCACCAGGATTTCCCGGGACAGTAGCAATCAGCCCCAGCATTTT CATRISRDSSNQPQHF
TRBD1 TRBJ1-5 TRBV5-6 NA TGTGCCAGCAGCTTGGCCTCCAGGGGGGATCAGCCCCAGCATTTT CASSLASRGDQPQHF
NA TRBJ1-3 TRBV11-2 NA TGTGCCAGCAGCTTAGAAGGGGGTGCAGGAAACACCATATATTTT CASSLEGGAGNTIYF
NA TRBJ2-7 TRBV13 few TGTGCCAGCAGCCAAGATACTGGTGTCGGCGAGCAGTACTTC CASSQDTGVGEQYF
NA TRBJ1-1 TRBV29-1 NA TGCAGCGTTGCACGGAGGGAAAACACTGAAGCTTTCTTT CSVARRENTEAFF
NA TRBJ1-2 TRBV7-9 NA TGTGCCAGCAGCTCCCACCAGCGGCTGTATGGCTACACCTTC CASSSHQRLYGYTF
NA TRBJ2-1 TRBV5-1 NA TGCGCCAGCAGCTTGTGGGTAGGGGGGAATGAGCAGTTCTTC CASSLWVGGNEQFF
TRBD1 TRBJ2-5 TRBV12-3/TRBV12-4 few TGTGCCAGCAGTACACCCGGGACAGGGGAAGAGACCCAGTACTTC CASSTPGTGEETQYF
NA TRBJ1-6 TRBV30 NA TGTGCCTGGAGTGCCGGACAGCGGGGATCACCCCTCCACTTT CAWSAGQRGSPLHF